This T cell receptor (beta chain) stems from a study of cytomegalovirus exposure and HLA in healthy donors (dated by TCRdb to the late 2010s). About the full investigation: According to an earlier analysis of 587 of the donors, roughly 180 million T cells yielded some 120 million unique TCR beta sequences and around 300 Gb of sequence data. High-throughput TCR immunosequencing, statistical association of individual TCRs with disease status, and machine learning were combined to predict cytomegalovirus infection status. A later genetic analysis used genome-wide SNP genotypes for about three fifths of the 666 donors, treating that subset as a discovery cohort. Class I and class II HLA loci were covered by the typing at four-digit resolution. The study aimed to test whether cataloging public T cell receptors could reveal signatures of past pathogen exposure. To study patterns of TCR occurrence, a later analysis re-analyzed previously published TCR beta repertoires from around 700 donors and added high-resolution HLA genotyping. Typing coverage varied by locus: roughly 620-640 donors for A, B, C, DRB1 and DQB1; roughly 510 for DQA1; approximately 570 for DPA1; fewer than 480 for DPB1. In an earlier analysis of more than 550 of the donors, high-throughput TCR beta sequencing was used to judge whether each TCR beta V gene segment behaved as functional or pseudogenic. Donor age, sex, ethnicity and CMV serostatus were collected together with the repertoire data. Approximately 310 gigabases of sequencing data and 70 million to 100 million unique TCR sequences made up an early release that covered under 750 HLA-typed donors. Among some 400 genotyped donors of the cohort, an average of roughly 230,000 unique TCR beta nucleotide sequences was sequenced per donor, of which about 18% were non-productive. The study used immunosequencing to profile the T cell repertoires of about 670 subjects and linked those repertoires to cytomegalovirus serostatus. Every repertoire in the discovery cohort had been generated on one and the same sequencing platform. Among the roughly 390 genotyped donors, about 83% belonged to the genetic ancestry cluster associated with self-reported Caucasian donors. Because of strong linkage in the cohort, roughly five DR-DQ haplotypes were treated as single units for association and clustering. Along with the approximately 670-subject first cohort, a separate validation cohort of around 110 different subjects was used. The later analysis used no new phenotypic data to find candidate immune exposures, relying instead on TCR beta sequences and their occurrence across donors. Study-level results and caveats: Some IMGT-functional V segments, including TRBV6-2 and TRBV6-3, could not be distinguished by the 87-base-pair reads and were therefore excluded. When HLA alleles, especially DR and DQ, strongly co-occurred, attributing TCR associations to individual alleles was difficult. Because HLA typing was unavailable for some donors at each locus, only the typed subset was used in association tests. Linkage disequilibrium might explain the correlated functional status among segregating V segments, but an unknown experimental factor could not be excluded. An association between a missense DCLRE1C variant and V-gene and J-gene trimming of TCR beta chains was found in a later genetic analysis and replicated in an independent cohort. According to a later analysis, TCR association rates differed among HLA loci, with DRB1 alleles showing the most associated TCRs and HLA-C alleles showing the fewest. In both the original and validation cohorts, the classifier was reported to diagnose cytomegalovirus status with high specificity and sensitivity. For the cohort, immune exposure information was limited to CMV serostatus. A cluster of highly shared sequence variants was judged likely to represent a technical artifact of the sequencing pipeline. It was suggested by the authors that the approach could potentially be generalized to other disease states and immunological phenotypes. Only TCR beta chains were sequenced in this cohort, and the absence of alpha or paired-chain data limited detectable features. According to a later analysis, most CMV-associated TCR beta chains appeared to be HLA-restricted, and the HLA associations seemed to be driven largely by CMV exposure. In a later analysis, several top co-occurrence clusters were reported to appear linked to parvovirus B19, influenza, CMV and Epstein-Barr virus. Specific HLA alleles were associated with some 15,000 TCR beta sequences at a false discovery rate of 0.05 in a later analysis. A later analysis found that HLA-associated TCR beta chains were more clonally expanded and had lower generation probabilities than equally common non-associated chains. Roughly uniform sequencing depth across donors was assumed in presence/absence analyses, although this assumption may not hold. A later genetic analysis reported fewer N-insertions in productive TCRs among donors in an Asian-associated ancestry cluster than the roughly 700-donor mean. The study listed approximately 150 TCR beta chains as associated with cytomegalovirus. A further reported finding was that TCR beta sequences accurately predicted the HLA-A and HLA-B alleles for most subjects in the first cohort. Most TCR sequences were observed very rarely across donors, whereas some public TCRs were present in many individuals. A few of the identified cytomegalovirus-associated TCR beta chains were confirmed in vitro to be specific for cytomegalovirus antigens. In an earlier analysis of some 550 of the donors, most TCR beta V segments were observed in productive rearrangements about 87% or about 30% of the time, broadly matching IMGT annotations. Because counts were too low, more than 15 rarely observed V segments, including chromosome 9 orphons, were excluded from the earlier analysis of several hundred of the donors.

In total, approximately 610 healthy bone marrow donors made up the cohort. Cohort members were all nominally healthy when sampled, although unrecorded immune exposures were likely present. The donor tested CMV seronegative, placing the donor among the 352 seronegative members of the cohort. A peripheral blood sample was provided by each donor, and peripheral blood mononuclear cells were used for TCR beta sequencing. Genomic DNA was extracted from the blood cell samples with the Qiagen DNeasy Blood Extraction Kit. Between the V and J ends, shortened by 5 bases and 0 bases respectively, the junction contains 13 bases. Reading from cysteine to phenylalanine, the CDR3 counts 14 amino acids. The CDR3 DNA has 42 bases and is translated from base 1. For CDR1 and CDR2, the germline V gene lists SQVTM and ANQGSEA. Library creation used the immunoSEQ multiplex PCR assay. The multiplex PCR relied on a mix of 60 forward primers for TCR Vbeta segments and 13 reverse primers for TCR Jbeta segments. The CDR3 region of rearranged TCR beta genes was amplified from genomic DNA with a multiplex PCR assay. Amplified TCR beta libraries were sequenced as 87-base-pair reads on the Illumina HiSeq System. Regarding the original processing steps: A later analysis counted about 76 million unique TCR beta chains across the 550 to 800 repertoires, and some 12 million of these chains were shared by at least two donors. Raw reads were error-corrected and collapsed into unique sequences by a nearest-neighbor algorithm in which closely related sequences were merged to remove PCR and sequencing errors. V, D and J gene segments were assigned by aligning CDR3 sequences to IMGT reference sequences. For a sequence to be retained, a match of at least six nucleotides was required to both a V gene segment and a J gene segment. Rearrangements were classified as productive when the CDR3 lacked stop codons and remained in frame with V and J, and all other rearrangements were classified as non-productive. Following IMGT convention, CDR3 was defined as the stretch from the second conserved V-encoded cysteine up to the conserved J-encoded phenylalanine. In an earlier analysis of roughly 610 of the donors, sequences lacking an unambiguous match to a single V gene segment were excluded. An earlier analysis of 587 of the donors classified V segments as functional when productive rearrangements were above 56.7% and as segregating when the standard deviation between donors was above 5%. A statistical classification framework was built for diagnosing cytomegalovirus status from the catalog of TCR beta chain sequences. In a later analysis, TCR nucleotide sequences were compared against IMGT/GENE-DB human TR gene sequences so that V and J genes could be assigned. The TCRdist pipeline was used in a later analysis to assign CDR3 sequences and most-parsimonious VDJ recombination scenarios. In a later analysis, every TCR beta chain was defined by the combination of its CDR3 amino acid sequence and its V-gene family, and reads without a unique V-gene family were dropped. To address suspected cross-contamination and a sequencing artifact, a later analysis removed approximately 590 highly shared, low-generation-probability nucleotide sequences. In a later analysis, a clonal expansion index for each public chain was calculated from normalized within-repertoire ranks of inferred template counts. In a later analysis, generation probabilities were computed using a VDJ recombination model fitted to out-of-frame rearrangements, and the results were checked against IGoR. Hypergeometric tests were used in a later analysis to score TCR-TCR, TCR-HLA and TCR-CMV co-occurrence, with a repertoire-size bias correction applied to the TCR pairs. To estimate false discovery rates, a later analysis permuted the HLA or CMV assignments 20 times. In a later analysis, co-occurring TCRs were grouped using DBSCAN, with TCRdist sequence similarity added in when clustering inside HLA-allele-positive subsets. For co-occurrence clustering, repertoires with fewer than 30,000 or more than 120,000 public chains were excluded, along with roughly 5 repertoires with anomalous nucleotide sharing. The table was pulled from immuneACCESS by TCRdb, which kept in-frame rearrangements only. Such tables lose some clones; where checked, under half of the loss comes from unresolved V genes, and the rest has no known cause. The V and J calls and the clone size are those of that table, but D and trimming were determined from the DNA. The sample includes approximately 130,000 clones, with about 78% observed a single time. The leading ten clones occupy more than 0.95% of the sample.

In its sample, this clone was seen once. Its antigen specificity is not known. No base qualities exist here, and no much larger clone lies one base off it. This TCR derives from a man aged 50-60 years in good health and CMV-seronegative. Sequenced material: PBMCs. The rearranged chain carries TRBV29-1 and TRBJ1-1, and TRBD1 may be the D gene, going by 6 matching bases. The CDR3 corresponds to CSVMTGPMNTEAFF. The DNA is as follows: TGCAGCGTTATGACAGGCCCTATGAACACTGAAGCTTTCTTT.